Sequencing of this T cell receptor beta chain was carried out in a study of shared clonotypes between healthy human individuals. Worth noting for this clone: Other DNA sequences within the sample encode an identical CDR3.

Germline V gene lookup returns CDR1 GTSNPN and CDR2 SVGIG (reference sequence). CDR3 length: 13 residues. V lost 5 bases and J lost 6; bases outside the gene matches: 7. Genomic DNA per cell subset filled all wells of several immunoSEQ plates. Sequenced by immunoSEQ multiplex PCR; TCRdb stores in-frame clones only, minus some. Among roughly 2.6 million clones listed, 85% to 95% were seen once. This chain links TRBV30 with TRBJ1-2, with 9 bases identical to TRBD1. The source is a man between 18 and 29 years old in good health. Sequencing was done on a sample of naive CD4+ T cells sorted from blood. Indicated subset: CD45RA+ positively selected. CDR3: CAWSGQGFDGYTF. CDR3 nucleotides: TGTGCCTGGTCGGGACAGGGTTTTGATGGCTACACCTTC.